The 8 T cell receptor beta chains below all came from one sample that was sequenced in a study of cytomegalovirus exposure and HLA in healthy donors. The PCR made use of 60 Vbeta and 13 Jbeta primers. Clones were read by immunoSEQ multiplex PCR, and TCRdb kept only the in-frame ones, dropping some. Of 130,000 or so clones in the sample, around 80% were seen once. Source material: PBMCs. These receptors originate from a woman between 18 and 29 years old in good health and CMV-seropositive.

J is TRBJ2-1 and V is TRBV6-5; 9 nucleotides match TRBD2. The junction had 5 bases not matched to a gene; V was cut back by 6 bases and J by 2 bases. CDR3 length equals 15 residues. Germline V gives CDR1 MNHEY, CDR2 SVGAGI. In DNA, the CDR3 is TGTGCCAGCAGGATAGCGGGGGCTACCTACAATGAGCAGTTCTTC. Protein sequence: CASRIAGATYNEQFF.

This chain joins TRBV25-1 and TRBJ2-1; D unresolved. Germline V CDR1 and CDR2: MGHDK, SYGVNS. The V gene lost 5 bases and the J gene lost 3 bases, with 5 bases spanning the gap. The CDR3 is 12 residues long. The CDR3 spells CASSYSYNEQFF. The CDR3 coding sequence is TGTGCCAGCAGTTACAGCTACAATGAGCAGTTCTTC.

This clone showed up just once. The chain carries TRBV7-9 and TRBJ2-1, with 8 bases fitting TRBD2. V was clipped by 5 bases and J by 13 bases; unmatched bases: 13. This CDR3 has 14 amino acids. CDR1 is SEHNR and CDR2 is FQNEAQ in the germline V gene (reference sequence). This CDR3 is CASSPGGTHTDQFF. In nucleotides, the CDR3 is TGTGCCAGCAGCCCGGGGGGGACTCACACTGACCAGTTCTTC.

In the case of this clone: In the same sample, other DNA sequences code for this CDR3. This CDR3 is CASSQDQVLGGEQFF. The DNA for the CDR3 is TGTGCCAGCAGCCAAGATCAAGTCTTAGGCGGTGAGCAGTTCTTC. The chain couples TRBV14 to TRBJ2-1; D gene unclear. V dropped 0 bases and J dropped 9 bases, with 15 bases sitting between them. CDR3 length: 15 residues. Per the germline V gene, CDR1 is SGHDN and CDR2 is FVKESK.

The chain is built from TRBV5-1 and TRBJ2-1, with a weak D call TRBD1 (5 bases). Germline V gives CDR1 SGHRS, CDR2 YFSETQ. Trimming removed 1 base at V and 1 base at J, with 9 bases between. The CDR3 runs to 15 residues. The CDR3 protein is CASSLTGQSYNEQFF. For the CDR3, the DNA is TGCGCCAGCAGCTTGACAGGTCAATCCTACAATGAGCAGTTCTTC.

This rearrangement joins TRBV27 to TRBJ2-7; 8 bases match TRBD2. This CDR3 region has 14 residues. Losses at the gene ends were 5 bases for V and 5 bases for J; bases not matched to a gene: 8. Germline V gives CDR1 MNHEY, CDR2 SMNVEV (reference sequence). This chain's CDR3 is CASSLMRGAHEQYF. In nucleotides, the CDR3 is TGTGCCAGCAGTCTAATGCGGGGGGCCCACGAGCAGTACTTC.

Remarks on this clone: The junction shows a germline mismatch at one end, possibly a read error. The V call is TRBV5-1, the J call TRBJ1-1, with 8 bases that match TRBD1. Germline V CDR1 and CDR2: SGHRS, YFSETQ. This CDR3 has 15 residues. The CDR3 reads CTSSLADRGRTEAFF. Written as DNA, the CDR3 is TGCACCAGCAGCTTGGCTGACAGGGGACGGACTGAAGCTTTCTTT.

V is TRBV6-1 and J is TRBJ2-7, with D possibly matching TRBD2 (6 bases). The CDR3 loop spans 17 amino acids. Deletions cut 2 bases from V and 3 bases from J, with 20 bases between. The V gene's germline CDR1 is MNHNS and CDR2 SASEGT. CDR3: CASSEKVPEGRYYEQYF. The CDR3 coding sequence is TGTGCCAGCAGTGAAAAGGTACCGGAGGGTAGGTACTACGAGCAGTACTTC.